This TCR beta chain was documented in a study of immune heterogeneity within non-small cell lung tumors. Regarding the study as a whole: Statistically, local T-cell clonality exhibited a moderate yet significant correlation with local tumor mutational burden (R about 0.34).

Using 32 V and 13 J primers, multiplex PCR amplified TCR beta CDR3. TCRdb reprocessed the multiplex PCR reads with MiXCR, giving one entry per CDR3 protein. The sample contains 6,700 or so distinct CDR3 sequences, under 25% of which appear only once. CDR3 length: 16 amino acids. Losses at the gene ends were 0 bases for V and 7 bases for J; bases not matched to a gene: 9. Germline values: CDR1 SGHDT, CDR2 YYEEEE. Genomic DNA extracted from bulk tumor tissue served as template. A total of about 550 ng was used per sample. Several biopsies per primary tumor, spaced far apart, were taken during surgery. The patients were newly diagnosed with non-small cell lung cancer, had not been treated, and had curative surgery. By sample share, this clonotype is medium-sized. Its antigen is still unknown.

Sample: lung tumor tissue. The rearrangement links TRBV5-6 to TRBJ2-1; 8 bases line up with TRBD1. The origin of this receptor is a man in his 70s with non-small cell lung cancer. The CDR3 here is CASSLEQGEVYNEQFF. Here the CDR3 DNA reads TGTGCCAGCAGCTTGGAACAGGGGGAAGTGTATAATGAGCAGTTCTTC.